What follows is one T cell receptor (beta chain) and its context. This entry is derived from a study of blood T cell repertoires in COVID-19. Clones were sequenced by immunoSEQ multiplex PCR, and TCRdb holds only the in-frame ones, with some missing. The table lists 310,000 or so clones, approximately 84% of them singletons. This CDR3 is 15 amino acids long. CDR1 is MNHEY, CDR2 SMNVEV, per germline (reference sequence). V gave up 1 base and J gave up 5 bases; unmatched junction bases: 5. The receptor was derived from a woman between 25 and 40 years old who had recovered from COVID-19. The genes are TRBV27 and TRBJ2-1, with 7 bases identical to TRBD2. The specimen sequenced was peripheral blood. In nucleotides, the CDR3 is TGTGCCAGCAGTTTATGGCGGGAGACAAACAATGAGCAGTTCTTC. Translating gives CASSLWRETNNEQFF.